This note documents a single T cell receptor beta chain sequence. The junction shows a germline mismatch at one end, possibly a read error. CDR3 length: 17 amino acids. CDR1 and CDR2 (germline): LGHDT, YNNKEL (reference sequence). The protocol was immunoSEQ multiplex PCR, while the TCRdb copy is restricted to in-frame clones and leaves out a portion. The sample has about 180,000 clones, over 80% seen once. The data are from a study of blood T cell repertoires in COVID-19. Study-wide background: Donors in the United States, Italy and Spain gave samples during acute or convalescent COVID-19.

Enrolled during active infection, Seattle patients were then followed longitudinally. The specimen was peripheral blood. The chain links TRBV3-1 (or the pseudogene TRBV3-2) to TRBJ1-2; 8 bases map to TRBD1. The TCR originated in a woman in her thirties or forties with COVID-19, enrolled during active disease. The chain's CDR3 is CASSEDRGGYSLYGYTF. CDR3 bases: TGTGCCAGCAGCGAAGACAGGGGAGGGTATTCGCTCTATGGCTACACCTTC.